One TCR beta chain is described in this entry. CDR3 length: 19 residues. Germline CDR1 SGHKS, CDR2 YYEKEE (reference sequence). The V gene lost 3 bases and the J gene lost 0 bases, with 22 bases spanning the gap. This entry is derived from a study of blood T cell repertoires in COVID-19. Study background: PBMCs, B-cell-depleted T cells, or T cells provided the cDNA or gDNA that made up the material.

Authors' analysis steps: It was from reference gene primer amplification that nucleated cell counts were estimated. Here immunoSEQ multiplex PCR was the method, and the copy in TCRdb shows in-frame clones only, minus some. The V and J calls and clone size are taken from that table; D and trimming were inferred from the DNA. The table has about 210,000 clones, roughly 90% seen once. The specimen sequenced was PBMCs or T cells enriched from blood (not recorded which). The sequence was collected from a woman aged 18-29 years who had recovered from COVID-19. This chain connects TRBV5-5 to TRBJ2-1; D uncertain. The CDR3 bases are TGTGCCAGCAGCTCAGTTCGCAAATGGGCTGAATCCTCCTACAATGAGCAGTTCTTC. As protein: CASSSVRKWAESSYNEQFF.